What follows are 11 T cell receptor beta chains derived from one specimen sequenced in a study of molecular identifiers for immune sequencing clone quantification. In TCRdb, the PCR reads were re-called with MiXCR into one record per CDR3 protein. The table lists tens of thousands of distinct CDR3 sequences, approximately 24% of them singletons. Sequenced material: naive CD8+ T cells from blood, with Jurkat cell RNA spiked in. The subset denotes: FACS-sorted CD8+CD4-CCR7+CD45RA+ naive T cells. These receptors were taken from a human donor in good health. Some libraries in this study had Jurkat cell RNA spiked in.

Remarks on this clonotype: This may be a read error: a much more frequent sequence differs by one nucleotide. The rearrangement joins TRBV10-2 to TRBJ2-3, with D hard to call. CDR3 length: 14 amino acids. Germline V gene data show CDR1 as WSHSY and CDR2 as SAAADI. In DNA, the CDR3 is TGCGTCAGTGTTACCGCTTTTTCAACAGATACGCAGTATTTT. Its protein is CVSVTAFSTDTQYF.

The sample holds many counts of this clonotype. The chain's CDR3 is CASSQDPTGARTEAFF. For the CDR3, the DNA is TGCGCCAGCAGCCAAGATCCGACAGGGGCGAGAACTGAAGCTTTCTTT. The chain employs TRBV4-1 and TRBJ1-1; TRBD1 aligns across 8 bases. The germline CDR1 and CDR2 sequences are MGHRA and YSYEKL. The V gene end was trimmed by 0 bases and the J gene end by 5 bases; junction bases not matched to a gene: 8. The CDR3 loop spans 16 amino acids.

Concerning this clonotype itself: A read error is possible here, since a much larger clone lies one base away. This sequence joins TRBV5-1 and TRBJ2-7, with D possibly being TRBD1 or TRBD2 (6 bases each). The CDR3 sequence is 15 residues long. The germline V and J ends were trimmed by 4 bases and 3 bases, with 17 bases remaining between them. Germline CDR1 and CDR2: SGHRS and YFSETQ. CDR3 DNA: TGCGCCAGCAGCCTTTCCTCGGGGGCGGGCTACGAGCAGTACTTC. This gives the protein CASSLSSGAGYEQYF.

There are a few counts of this clonotype. V and J are TRBV5-1 and TRBJ2-1, with a weak D call TRBD2 (6 bases). The CDR3 has 16 residues. The germline V gene has CDR1 SGHRS and CDR2 YFSETQ. The germline V and J ends were trimmed by 0 bases and 2 bases, with 12 bases remaining between them. As DNA, the CDR3 is TGCGCCAGCAGCTTGGAGGTCGGGAGAACCTACAATGAGCAGTTCTTC. This codes for CASSLEVGRTYNEQFF.

This clonotype appeared a few times. V gene TRBV20-1 combines with J gene TRBJ2-7; TRBD2 matches 10 bases. V dropped 1 base and J dropped 3; count of bases not matched to a gene: 9. The CDR3 loop spans 16 amino acids. Germline lookup yields CDR1 DFQATT and CDR2 SNEGSKA (reference sequence). The CDR3 region is CSARVLAGTSDYEQYF. CDR3 nucleotide sequence: TGCAGTGCTAGAGTTCTCGCCGGGACTAGCGACTACGAGCAGTACTTC.

In its sample, this clonotype was seen many times. The chain joins TRBV7-6 to TRBJ2-7; possible D gene TRBD2, 5 bases. Germline V gene sequence: CDR1 SGHVS, CDR2 FNYEAQ. Trimming shortened V by 1 base and J by 6 bases, and 13 bases separated the two germline ends. This CDR3 contains 14 residues. The DNA of the CDR3 is TGTGCCAGCAGCTTAGGTTTGGGAGATGGCGAGCAGTACTTC. Protein: CASSLGLGDGEQYF.

As for this clonotype: A clone one base away is much larger, so this may be a read error. This chain connects TRBV7-6 to TRBJ2-5; TRBD2 aligns across 10 bases. The CDR3 runs 15 residues. The V gene's germline CDR1 is SGHVS and CDR2 FNYEAQ. The CDR3 DNA sequence: TGTGCCAGCAGGTCTACTAGCGGGATCCAAGAGACCCAGTGCTTC. It specifies CASRSTSGIQETQCF.

The table lists this clonotype with a few counts. This chain links TRBV12-3 or TRBV12-4 with TRBJ2-3; D may be TRBD1 (6 bases). The V gene lost 5 bases and the J gene lost 7 bases, with 16 bases spanning the gap. The CDR3 runs 14 residues. The CDR3: CASSTGTPPNTQYF. The CDR3 DNA reads as TGTGCCAGCAGTACCGGGACACCCCCCAATACGCAGTATTTT.

The sample holds many counts of this clonotype. This rearrangement joins TRBV20-1 to TRBJ2-4, with TRBD2 identical over 15 bases. The CDR3 spans 18 residues. V lost 4 bases and J lost 0; bases outside the gene matches: 7. Germline lookup yields CDR1 DFQATT and CDR2 SNEGSKA (reference sequence). This CDR3 is CSAMGLAGGPIAKNIQYF. DNA of the CDR3: TGCAGTGCTATGGGACTAGCGGGGGGCCCGATAGCCAAAAACATTCAGTACTTC.

The sample holds a few counts of this clonotype. With a much larger clone just one base away, this may be a read error. This chain connects TRBV6-5 to TRBJ2-3; perhaps TRBD1 as D (6 bases). V was trimmed by 5 bases and J by 3 bases, leaving 15 bases between them. The length of the CDR3 is 15 residues. Per germline, CDR1 MNHEY and CDR2 SVGAGI. The DNA for the CDR3 is TGTGCCAGCAGTCACGACGCAGGGGTGACAGATACGCAGTATTTT. It translates to CASSHDAGVTDTQYF.

This clonotype was counted many times. This chain connects TRBV25-1 to TRBJ2-7; D is ambiguous. The germline CDR1 and CDR2 sequences are MGHDK and SYGVNS. V was trimmed by 6 bases and J by 0 bases, leaving 9 bases between them. The CDR3 runs 13 residues. This chain's CDR3 is CASSGPYSYEQYF. The CDR3 nucleotides read TGTGCCAGCAGCGGGCCTTACTCCTACGAGCAGTACTTC.